This TCR beta chain was sequenced for a study of blood T cell repertoires in COVID-19. Study-level information: COVID-19 samples from acute and convalescent phases originated in the United States, Italy and Spain.

The repertoire was sequenced with immunoSEQ multiplex PCR; TCRdb's copy has only in-frame clones and lacks some. The sample yields about 210,000 clones, approximately 85% seen once. Germline CDR1 is MNHEY and CDR2 is SVGEGT. The CDR3 contains 15 residues. V shed 0 bases and J 6 bases; nucleotides not matched to a gene: 4. V gene TRBV6-2 or TRBV6-3 combines with J gene TRBJ1-5; TRBD1 matches 8 bases. The sequencing sample was made of peripheral blood. The sequence derives from a man aged 50 to 60 with COVID-19, enrolled during active disease. The CDR3 DNA reads as TGTGCCAGCAGTTACTCGGGACAGGTGGGTCAGCCCCAGCATTTT. It yields the protein CASSYSGQVGQPQHF.